This passage covers 14 T cell receptor beta chains from one sample sequenced in a study of blood T cell repertoires in COVID-19 (dated by TCRdb to the early 2020s). Receptor libraries were prepared by the immunoSEQ multiplex PCR assay. This immuneACCESS table, as held by TCRdb, lists in-frame sequences with V and J called but not all clones. Of the missing ones, under half trace to an unresolved V gene in checked studies; the others have no known cause. This sample comprises about 220,000 clones, approximately 92% of them detected only once. Under 3.5% of the sample rests with the top ten. Sample: PBMCs or T cells enriched from blood (not recorded which). The receptors here all came from a woman aged 18-29 years in a cohort exposed to, infected with or recovered from COVID-19 (not recorded which).

The chain is built from TRBV19 and TRBJ2-7; 12 positions match TRBD2. The V segment lost 7 bases and the J segment 4 bases; nucleotides outside the gene matches: 5. The CDR3 contains 14 residues. Germline loops: CDR1 LNHDA, CDR2 SQIVND (reference sequence). CDR3 amino acids: CASTDLAGGYEQYF. CDR3 sequence (DNA): TGTGCCAGTACCGATCTAGCGGGAGGGTACGAGCAGTACTTC. The full variable domain, its missing parts supplied by reference TRBV19 and TRBJ2-7, is DGGITQSPKYLFRKEGQNVTLSCEQNLNHDAMYWYRQDPGQGLRLIYYSQIVNDFQKGDIAEGYSVSREKKESFPLTVTSAQKNPTAFYLCASTDLAGGYEQYFGPGTRLTVT.

V gene TRBV6-4 combines with J gene TRBJ1-3; tentatively, D is TRBD1 (6 bases). Trimming stripped 3 bases from V and 9 bases from J, with 12 bases between. This CDR3 is 13 amino acids long. CDR1 MRHNA and CDR2 SNTAGT come from the germline V gene. In DNA form, the CDR3 reads TGTGCCAGCAGTGAGAGCAGGGGATCCACCATATATTTT. This translates into CASSESRGSTIYF.

This chain links TRBV5-1 with TRBJ2-1, with 13 bases that match TRBD2. This CDR3 has 14 amino acids. J was trimmed by 10 bases and V by 4 bases; bases with no gene match: 5. Germline CDR1 is SGHRS and CDR2 is YFSETQ. The CDR3 is CASSGTSGKWEQFF. DNA for the CDR3: TGCGCCAGCAGCGGGACTAGCGGGAAGTGGGAGCAGTTCTTC.

The sample holds a few counts of this clone. The V gene is TRBV6-5, the J gene TRBJ1-1; a weak D match, TRBD1 (6 bases). Germline V lookup: CDR1 MNHEY, CDR2 SVGAGI. There are 15 residues in the CDR3. Between the trimmed V and J ends, which lost 10 bases and 0 bases, there was a span of 18 bases. The CDR3: CATVKGVPMNTEAFF. For the CDR3, the DNA is TGTGCCACCGTCAAGGGGGTTCCTATGAACACTGAAGCTTTCTTT.

The chain joins TRBV7-9 to TRBJ2-7; maybe TRBD2 (5 bases). There are 15 residues in the CDR3. Trimming removed 1 base at V and 4 bases at J, with 14 bases between. Per the germline V gene, CDR1 is SEHNR and CDR2 is FQNEAQ (reference sequence). The CDR3 nucleotides are TGTGCCAGCAGCTTAGACACCGGGAAGCATTACGAGCAGTACTTC. This codes for CASSLDTGKHYEQYF.

V and J are TRBV4-2 and TRBJ2-7; 14 nucleotides line up with TRBD2. The CDR3 is 19 residues long. The germline V gene has CDR1 LGHNA and CDR2 YNFKEQ. Unmatched junction bases numbered 15, after V lost 3 bases and J lost 5 bases. CDR3 coding DNA: TGTGCCAGCAGCCAGCCGGCCGGGACTAGCGGGAGAGTCCGACACGAGCAGTACTTC. This encodes CASSQPAGTSGRVRHEQYF.

This clone was recorded once. V is TRBV6-5 and J is TRBJ1-1; 7 bases line up with TRBD1. V shed 2 bases and J 2 bases; nucleotides not matched to a gene: 2. The CDR3 runs 14 residues. Germline CDR1 and CDR2: MNHEY and SVGAGI. In DNA form, the CDR3 reads TGTGCCAGCAGTTACGGACAGGTTAACACTGAAGCTTTCTTT. Translation gives CASSYGQVNTEAFF.

The rearrangement uses TRBV19 and TRBJ2-7; a weak D match, TRBD1 (5 bases). The germline V and J ends were trimmed by 2 bases and 5 bases, with 19 bases remaining between them. The CDR3 totals 16 residues. Germline loops: CDR1 LNHDA, CDR2 SQIVND (reference sequence). The CDR3 spells CASSISGSSRVHEQYF. The CDR3 DNA reads as TGTGCCAGTAGTATATCTGGTTCCAGCAGGGTCCACGAGCAGTACTTC.

This chain links TRBV2 with TRBJ1-3; a possible D gene is TRBD1 (6 bases). CDR1 is SNHLY, CDR2 FYNNEI, per germline. The CDR3 extends over 13 amino acids. With 5 bases removed from V and 2 bases from J, the gap between germline ends came to 7 bases. For the CDR3, the DNA is TGTGCCAGCAGTCCAGGGGCTGGAAACACCATATATTTT. Residues: CASSPGAGNTIYF.

The J gene is TRBJ2-2, the V gene TRBV7-8, with D uncertain. In germline, CDR1 is SGHVS, CDR2 FQNEAQ. V dropped 11 bases and J dropped 0 bases, with 13 bases sitting between them. The CDR3 runs 14 residues. As DNA, the CDR3 is TGTGCCGGAGATACGGGTACGAACACCGGGGAGCTGTTTTTT. Translating gives CAGDTGTNTGELFF.

The CDR3 here is CASSPTSGGYSYNEQFF. CDR3 nucleotides: TGTGCCAGCAGCCCTACTAGCGGGGGGTACTCCTACAATGAGCAGTTCTTC. This chain joins TRBV7-9 and TRBJ2-1; TRBD2 agrees at 12 bases. J gave up 0 bases and V 5 bases, and 5 bases lay outside the gene matches. This CDR3 comprises 17 residues. Per the germline V gene, CDR1 is SEHNR and CDR2 is FQNEAQ (reference sequence).

V and J are TRBV11-2 and TRBJ1-2; D possibly corresponds to TRBD1 (6 bases). Trimming cost V 4 bases and J 8 bases, with 17 bases left between them. The length of the CDR3 is 14 residues. Germline V lookup: CDR1 SGHAT, CDR2 FQNNGV. The DNA for the CDR3 is TGTGCCAGCAGCTCCTCAGGGGTAGCAGGGGGCTACACCTTC. Protein sequence: CASSSSGVAGGYTF.

J is TRBJ1-2 and V is TRBV7-8, with D possibly being TRBD1 (5 bases). This CDR3 spans 12 amino acids. Trimming shortened V by 5 bases and J by 8 bases, and 12 bases separated the two germline ends. Germline V gives CDR1 SGHVS, CDR2 FQNEAQ. The CDR3 DNA is TGTGCCAGCAGCGCGGGGACTCCCGGCTACACCTTC. Translation gives CASSAGTPGYTF.

This chain connects TRBV13 to TRBJ2-2; 7 positions agree with TRBD1. The CDR3 is 17 amino acids. J was trimmed by 2 bases and V by 2 bases; bases with no gene match: 8. Germline loops: CDR1 PRHDT, CDR2 FYEKMQ (reference sequence). CDR3 nucleotide sequence: TGTGCCAGCAGCTTAACCACGACAGGGTTTAACACCGGGGAGCTGTTTTTT. Protein sequence: CASSLTTTGFNTGELFF.